This TCR beta chain appears in the sequencing data of a study of T cell changes during pregnancy in multiple sclerosis. Repertoires were generated with immunoSEQ multiplex PCR, while TCRdb's copy carries only in-frame clones and drops some. The data hold approximately 37,000 clones, with about 92% observed a single time. From germline, CDR1 is SGHNT and CDR2 YYREEE (reference sequence). The CDR3 consists of 16 residues. The V gene end was trimmed by 0 bases and the J gene end by 3 bases; junction bases not matched to a gene: 3. This material consisted of CD4+ T cells from peripheral blood mononuclear cells, taken in the third trimester of pregnancy. The chain has TRBV5-4 and TRBJ2-3; TRBD2 matches at 11 bases. The clonotype comes from a female donor with multiple sclerosis, enrolled in a pregnancy study. CDR3 protein: CASSLELAGGTDTQYF. The CDR3 DNA reads TGTGCCAGCAGCTTGGAGCTAGCGGGAGGAACAGATACGCAGTATTTT.